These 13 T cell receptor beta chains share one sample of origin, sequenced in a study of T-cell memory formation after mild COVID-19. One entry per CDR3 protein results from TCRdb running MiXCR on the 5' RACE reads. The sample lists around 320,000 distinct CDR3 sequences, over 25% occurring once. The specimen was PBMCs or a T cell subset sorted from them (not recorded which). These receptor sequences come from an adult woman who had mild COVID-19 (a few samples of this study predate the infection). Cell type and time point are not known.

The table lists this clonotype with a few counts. In DNA, the CDR3 is TGTGCCAGCAGCCCAGTCGGACAGCACTATGGCTACACCTTC. The encoded protein is CASSPVGQHYGYTF. V usage is TRBV6-6 and J usage is TRBJ1-2; tentative D call: TRBD1 (6 bases). The CDR3 extends over 14 amino acids. CDR1 and CDR2 (germline): MNHNY, SVGAGI (reference sequence). V shed 6 bases and J shed 3 bases, with 14 bases lying between them.

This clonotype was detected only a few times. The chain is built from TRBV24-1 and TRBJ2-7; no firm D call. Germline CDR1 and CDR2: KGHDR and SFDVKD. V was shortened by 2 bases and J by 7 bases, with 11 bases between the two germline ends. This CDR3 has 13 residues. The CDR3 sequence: CATSDSAVAEQYF. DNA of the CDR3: TGTGCCACCAGTGATTCAGCTGTGGCAGAGCAGTACTTC.

The CDR3 DNA reads as TGTGCCAGCAGTTTGGGGTATAGTGGCAATCAGCCCCAGCATTTT. Its translation is CASSLGYSGNQPQHF. The chain uses TRBV12-3 or TRBV12-4 and TRBJ1-5, with no clear D. Trimming pared 3 bases from V and 2 bases from J, leaving 11 bases between. This CDR3 region has 15 residues.

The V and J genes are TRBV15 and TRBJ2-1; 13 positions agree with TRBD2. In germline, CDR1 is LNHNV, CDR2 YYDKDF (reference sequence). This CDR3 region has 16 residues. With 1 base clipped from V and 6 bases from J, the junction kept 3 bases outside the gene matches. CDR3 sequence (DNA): TGTGCCACCAGCAGAGGGACTAGCGGGGGTCTCAATGAGCAGTTCTTC. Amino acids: CATSRGTSGGLNEQFF.

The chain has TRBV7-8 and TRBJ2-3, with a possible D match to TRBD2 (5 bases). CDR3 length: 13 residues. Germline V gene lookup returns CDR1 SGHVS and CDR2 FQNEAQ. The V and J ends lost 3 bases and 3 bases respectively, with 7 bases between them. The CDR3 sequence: CASSFGITDTQYF. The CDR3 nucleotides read TGTGCCAGCAGCTTCGGGATAACAGATACGCAGTATTTT.

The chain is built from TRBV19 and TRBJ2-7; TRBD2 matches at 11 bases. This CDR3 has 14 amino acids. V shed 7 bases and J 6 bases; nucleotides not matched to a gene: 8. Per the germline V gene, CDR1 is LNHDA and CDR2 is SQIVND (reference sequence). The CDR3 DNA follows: TGTGCCAGTACCTTAGCGGGAGGGCCGGGCGAGCAGTACTTC. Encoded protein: CASTLAGGPGEQYF.

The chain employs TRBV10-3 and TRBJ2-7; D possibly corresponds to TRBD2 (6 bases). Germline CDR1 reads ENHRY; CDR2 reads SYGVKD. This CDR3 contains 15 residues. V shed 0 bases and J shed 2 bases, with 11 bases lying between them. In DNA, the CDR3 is TGTGCCATCAGTGAGTCGGGGGGAAACGCCTACGAGCAGTACTTC. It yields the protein CAISESGGNAYEQYF.

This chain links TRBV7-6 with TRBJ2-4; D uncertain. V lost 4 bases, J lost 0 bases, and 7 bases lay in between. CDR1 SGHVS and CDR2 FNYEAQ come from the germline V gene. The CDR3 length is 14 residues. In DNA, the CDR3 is TGTGCCAGCAGCTCTACAGTAGCCAAAAACATTCAGTACTTC. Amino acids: CASSSTVAKNIQYF.

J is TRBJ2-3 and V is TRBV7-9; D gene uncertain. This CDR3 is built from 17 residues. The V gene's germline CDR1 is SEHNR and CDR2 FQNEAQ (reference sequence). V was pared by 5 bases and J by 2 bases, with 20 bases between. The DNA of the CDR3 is TGTGCCAGCAGCACAGACATCTCCGCCCTTCCCACAGATACGCAGTATTTT. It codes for CASSTDISALPTDTQYF.

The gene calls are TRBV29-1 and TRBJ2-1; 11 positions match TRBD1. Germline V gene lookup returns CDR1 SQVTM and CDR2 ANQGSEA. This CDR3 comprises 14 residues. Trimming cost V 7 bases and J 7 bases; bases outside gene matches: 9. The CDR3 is CSASKGQGVNEQFF. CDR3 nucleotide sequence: TGCAGCGCATCAAAGGGACAGGGGGTAAATGAGCAGTTCTTC.

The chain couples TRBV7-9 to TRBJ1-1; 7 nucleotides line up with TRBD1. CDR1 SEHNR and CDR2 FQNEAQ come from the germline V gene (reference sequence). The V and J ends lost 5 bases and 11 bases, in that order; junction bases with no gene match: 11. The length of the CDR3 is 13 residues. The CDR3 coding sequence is TGTGCCAGCAGCCCTCCCGGAAGGGGGCAGGCTTTCTTT. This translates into CASSPPGRGQAFF. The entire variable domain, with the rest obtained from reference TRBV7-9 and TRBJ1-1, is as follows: DTGVSQNPRHKITKRGQNVTFRCDPISEHNRLYWYRQTLGQGPEFLTYFQNEAQLEKSRLLSDRFSAERPKGSFSTLEIQRTEQGDSAMYLCASSPPGRGQAFFGQGTRLTVV.

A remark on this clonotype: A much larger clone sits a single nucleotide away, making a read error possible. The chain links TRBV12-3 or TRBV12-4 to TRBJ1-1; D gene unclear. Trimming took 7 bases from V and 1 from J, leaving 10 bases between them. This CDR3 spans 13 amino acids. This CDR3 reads CASTAPRNTEAFF. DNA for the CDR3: TGTGCCAGCACCGCGCCTCGGAACACTGAAGCTTTCTTT.

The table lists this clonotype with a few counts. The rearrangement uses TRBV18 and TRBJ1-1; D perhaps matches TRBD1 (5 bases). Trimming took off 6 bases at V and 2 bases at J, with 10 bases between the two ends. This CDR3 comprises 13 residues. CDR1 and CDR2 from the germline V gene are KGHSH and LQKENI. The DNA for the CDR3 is TGTGCCAGCTCCGAAGGGGAAAACACTGAAGCTTTCTTT. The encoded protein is CASSEGENTEAFF.